This entry is about one T cell receptor (beta chain). Its antigen is unknown. In germline, CDR1 is LGHNA, CDR2 YSLEER. The CDR3 runs 14 residues. V gave up 0 bases and J gave up 0 bases, with 6 bases separating them. Quantitative 5'-RACE was performed with molecular barcodes, and it yielded the TCR beta libraries. TCRdb fed the 5' RACE reads into MiXCR, producing one record per CDR3 protein. The sample holds hundreds of thousands of distinct CDR3 sequences, approximately 20% seen once. The data were obtained in a study of CD8 T cells in ankylosing spondylitis. Notes on the study in general: Peripheral blood held disease-linked clones only at relatively low frequency, and these were CD8+. Ankylosing spondylitis blood appeared to be characterized by a TCR beta motif of 8 or 9 highly homologous variants. Matched synovial fluid from ankylosing spondylitis patients was reported to be enriched for disease-linked clones. Several of the motif variants were reported before in synovial fluid and blood from reactive arthritis.

Sequencing was done on a sample of blood, either unsorted or a sorted T cell fraction (not recorded which). The source is a male donor with ankylosing spondylitis. The chain joins TRBV4-3 to TRBJ2-7; D remains ambiguous. The CDR3 protein is CASSQDSYSYEQYF. In nucleotides, the CDR3 is TGCGCCAGCAGCCAAGATTCCTACTCCTACGAGCAGTACTTC.